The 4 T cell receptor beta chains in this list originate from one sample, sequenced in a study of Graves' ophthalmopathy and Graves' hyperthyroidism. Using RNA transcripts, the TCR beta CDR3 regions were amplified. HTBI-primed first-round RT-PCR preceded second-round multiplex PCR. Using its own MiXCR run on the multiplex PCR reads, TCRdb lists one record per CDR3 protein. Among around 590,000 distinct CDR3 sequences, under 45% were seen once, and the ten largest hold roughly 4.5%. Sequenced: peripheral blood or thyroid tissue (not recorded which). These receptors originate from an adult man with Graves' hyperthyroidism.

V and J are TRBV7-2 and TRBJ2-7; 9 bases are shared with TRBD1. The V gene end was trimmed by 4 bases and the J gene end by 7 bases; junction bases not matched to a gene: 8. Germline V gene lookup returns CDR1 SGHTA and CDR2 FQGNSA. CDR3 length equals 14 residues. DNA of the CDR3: TGTGCCAGCAGCTGGACAGGGGTTAGGTGGGAGCAGTACTTC. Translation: CASSWTGVRWEQYF.

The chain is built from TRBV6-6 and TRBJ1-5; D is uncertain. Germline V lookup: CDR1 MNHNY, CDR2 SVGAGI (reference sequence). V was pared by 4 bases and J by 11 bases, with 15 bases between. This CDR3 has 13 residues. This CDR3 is CASSSPGVETQHF. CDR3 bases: TGTGCCAGCAGTTCGCCGGGCGTAGAGACCCAGCATTTT.

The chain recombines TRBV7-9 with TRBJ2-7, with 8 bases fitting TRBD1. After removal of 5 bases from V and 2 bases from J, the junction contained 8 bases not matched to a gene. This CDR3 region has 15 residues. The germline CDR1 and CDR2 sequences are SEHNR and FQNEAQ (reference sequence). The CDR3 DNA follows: TGTGCCAGCAGCGGGACCGGGACAGGACCCTACGAGCAGTACTTC. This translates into CASSGTGTGPYEQYF.

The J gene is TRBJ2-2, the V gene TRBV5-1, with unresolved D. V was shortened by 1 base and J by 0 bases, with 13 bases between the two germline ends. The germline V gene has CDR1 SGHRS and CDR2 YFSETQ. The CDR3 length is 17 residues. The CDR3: CASSLPAHDANTGELFF. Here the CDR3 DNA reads TGCGCCAGCAGCTTGCCCGCCCACGATGCGAACACCGGGGAGCTGTTTTTT.